This T cell receptor beta chain was sequenced during a study of Graves' ophthalmopathy and Graves' hyperthyroidism. Study background: Stable hyperthyroidism denotes an absence of ophthalmopathy throughout 18 months of follow-up.

The sample holds many counts of this clonotype. Its antigen is still unknown. Transcripts of RNA were the source for amplifying TCR beta CDR3 regions. Second-round multiplex PCR came after first-round RT-PCR with HTBI primers. TCRdb redid the calling of the multiplex PCR reads with MiXCR, one entry per CDR3 protein. The sample gives more than 1,000,000 distinct CDR3 sequences, about two fifths of which show up once; 8.5% to 14% is in the top ten. Germline CDR1 is MNHEY and CDR2 is SVGAGI. This CDR3 contains 14 residues. The ends were cut back, 6 bases at V and 0 bases at J, with 12 bases in the middle. Points from the study as a whole: The model predicted progression of ophthalmopathy with a sensitivity of 60% to 71%, and its specificity was less than 85%. A 13-signature model separated ophthalmopathy from stable hyperthyroidism, roughly 86% sensitivity, around 79% specificity.

This chain links TRBV6-5 with TRBJ2-7; tentative D call: TRBD1 (6 bases). Material for sequencing was peripheral blood or thyroid tissue (not recorded which). This sequence originates from an adult man with Graves' hyperthyroidism. The CDR3: CASRATGSSYEQYF. Here the CDR3 DNA reads TGTGCCAGCAGGGCGACAGGTTCCTCCTACGAGCAGTACTTC.